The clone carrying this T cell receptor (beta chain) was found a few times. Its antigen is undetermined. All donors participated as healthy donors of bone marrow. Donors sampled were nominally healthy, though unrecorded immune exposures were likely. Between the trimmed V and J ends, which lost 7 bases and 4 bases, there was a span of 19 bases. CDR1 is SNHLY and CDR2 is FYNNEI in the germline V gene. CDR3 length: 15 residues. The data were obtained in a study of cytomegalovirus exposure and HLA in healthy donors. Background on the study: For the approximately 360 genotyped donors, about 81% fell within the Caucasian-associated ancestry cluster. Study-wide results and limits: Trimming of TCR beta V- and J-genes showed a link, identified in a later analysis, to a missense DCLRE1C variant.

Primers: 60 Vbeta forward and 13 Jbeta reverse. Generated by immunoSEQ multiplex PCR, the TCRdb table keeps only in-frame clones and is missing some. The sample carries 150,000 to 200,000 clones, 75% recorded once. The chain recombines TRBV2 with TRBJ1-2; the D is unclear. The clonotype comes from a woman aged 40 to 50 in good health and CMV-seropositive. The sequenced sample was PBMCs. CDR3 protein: CASTFEQLQPYGYTF. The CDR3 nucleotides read TGTGCCAGCACCTTCGAACAGCTACAACCCTATGGCTACACCTTC.